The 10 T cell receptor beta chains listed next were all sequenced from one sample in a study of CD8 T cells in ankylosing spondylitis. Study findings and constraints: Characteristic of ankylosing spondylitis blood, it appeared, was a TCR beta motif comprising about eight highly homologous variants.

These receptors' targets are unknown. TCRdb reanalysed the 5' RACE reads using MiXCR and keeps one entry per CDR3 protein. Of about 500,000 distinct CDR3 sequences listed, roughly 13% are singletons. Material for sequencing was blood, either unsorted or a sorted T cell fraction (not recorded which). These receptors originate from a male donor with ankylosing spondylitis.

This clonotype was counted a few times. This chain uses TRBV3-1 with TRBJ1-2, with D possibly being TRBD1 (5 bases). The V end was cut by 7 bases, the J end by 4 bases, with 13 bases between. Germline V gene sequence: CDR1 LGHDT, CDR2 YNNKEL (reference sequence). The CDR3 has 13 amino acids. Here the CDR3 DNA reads TGTGCCAGCACCATCGGAGGGACCTATGGCTACACCTTC. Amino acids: CASTIGGTYGYTF.

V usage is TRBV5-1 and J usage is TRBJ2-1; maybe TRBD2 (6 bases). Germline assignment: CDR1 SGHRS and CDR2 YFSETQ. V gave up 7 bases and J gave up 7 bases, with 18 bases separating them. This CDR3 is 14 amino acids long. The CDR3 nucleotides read TGCGCCAGCGGCCGGGACTCCCCGGAGAATGAGCAGTTCTTC. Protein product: CASGRDSPENEQFF.

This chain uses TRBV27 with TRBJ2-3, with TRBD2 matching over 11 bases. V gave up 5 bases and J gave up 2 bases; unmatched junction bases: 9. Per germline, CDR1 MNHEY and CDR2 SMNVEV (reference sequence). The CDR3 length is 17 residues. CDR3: CASSPTSGSAYTDTQYF. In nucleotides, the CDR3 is TGTGCCAGCAGTCCCACTAGCGGGAGTGCCTACACAGATACGCAGTATTTT.

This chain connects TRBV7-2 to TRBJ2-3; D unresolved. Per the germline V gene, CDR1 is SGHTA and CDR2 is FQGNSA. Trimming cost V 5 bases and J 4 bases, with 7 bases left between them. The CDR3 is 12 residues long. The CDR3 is CASSTRSDTQYF. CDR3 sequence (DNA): TGTGCCAGCAGCACTCGTTCAGATACGCAGTATTTT.

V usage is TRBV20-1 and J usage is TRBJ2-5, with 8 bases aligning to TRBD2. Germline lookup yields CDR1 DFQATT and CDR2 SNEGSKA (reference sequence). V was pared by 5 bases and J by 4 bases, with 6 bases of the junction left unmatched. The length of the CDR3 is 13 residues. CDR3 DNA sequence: TGCAGTGCTCCCCCGGGAGGGAGAGAGACCCAGTACTTC. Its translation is CSAPPGGRETQYF.

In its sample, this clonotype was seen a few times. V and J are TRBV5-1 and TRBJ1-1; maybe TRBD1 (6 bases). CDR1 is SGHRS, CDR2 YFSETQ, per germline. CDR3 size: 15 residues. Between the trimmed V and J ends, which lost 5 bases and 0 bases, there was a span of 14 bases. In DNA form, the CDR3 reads TGCGCCAGCAGTTCAGGGGCGGCAATGAACACTGAAGCTTTCTTT. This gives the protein CASSSGAAMNTEAFF.

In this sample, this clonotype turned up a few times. The CDR3 is CSASPPGLAGNEQFF. In DNA form, the CDR3 reads TGCAGTGCTAGCCCACCGGGACTAGCGGGAAATGAGCAGTTCTTC. The genes are TRBV20-1 and TRBJ2-1; TRBD2 agrees at 13 bases. The CDR3 consists of 15 residues. The ends lost 3 bases at V and 7 bases at J; junction bases unmatched: 6. Germline values: CDR1 DFQATT, CDR2 SNEGSKA (reference sequence).

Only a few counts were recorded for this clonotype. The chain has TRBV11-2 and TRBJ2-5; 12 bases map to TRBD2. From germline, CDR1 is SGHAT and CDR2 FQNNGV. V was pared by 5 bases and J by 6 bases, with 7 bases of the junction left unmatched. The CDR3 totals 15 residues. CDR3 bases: TGTGCCAGCAGCGATCTAGCGGGAGGGCGCCAGACCCAGTACTTC. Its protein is CASSDLAGGRQTQYF.

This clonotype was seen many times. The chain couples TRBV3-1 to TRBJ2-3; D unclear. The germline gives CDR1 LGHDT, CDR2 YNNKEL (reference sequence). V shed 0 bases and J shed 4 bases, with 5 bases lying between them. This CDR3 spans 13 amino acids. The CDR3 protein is CASSQDLADTQYF. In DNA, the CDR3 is TGTGCCAGCAGCCAAGATCTGGCAGATACGCAGTATTTT.

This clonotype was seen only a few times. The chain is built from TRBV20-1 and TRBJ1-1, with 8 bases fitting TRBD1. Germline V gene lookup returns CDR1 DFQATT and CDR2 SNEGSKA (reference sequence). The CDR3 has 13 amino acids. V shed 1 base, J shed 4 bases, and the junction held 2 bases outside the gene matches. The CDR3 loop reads CSARGTGTTEAFF. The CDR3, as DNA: TGCAGTGCTAGAGGGACAGGGACCACTGAAGCTTTCTTT.